The source of this T cell receptor (beta chain) is a study of human T cells and chemical hapten exposure. Study results and limitations: Healthy people's immune response may differ from that of the donors, who had alopecia. More PT1 expanded TCRs went with higher patch test scores.

Via MiXCR, TCRdb re-called the RACE reads, giving one row per CDR3 protein. This sample has around 57,000 distinct CDR3 sequences, with approximately 10% found just once. The time point was: pre-sensitization, week 0. Treatment reported: therapeutic diphenylcyclopropenone sensitization with weekly scalp DPC. Blood collection happened ahead of applying each patch test. Blood, whole and unfractionated, served as the source for total RNA extraction. This clonotype has at least ten counts. The antigen remains undetermined. Germline values: CDR1 SGHVS, CDR2 FNYEAQ. This CDR3 has 16 amino acids. Trimming removed 5 bases at V and 1 base at J, with 17 bases between.

The input for sequencing was whole blood, taken in connection with sensitization to the hapten diphenylcyclopropenone (DPC). The J gene is TRBJ2-5, the V gene TRBV7-6, with a possible D match to TRBD2 (5 bases). The source is a woman aged 40 to 55 with alopecia areata. Some clones in this sample may be carry-over from other donors' samples. The DNA of the CDR3 is TGTGCCAGCAGCCCCCGCTTGAAAGGGAGCCAAGAGACCCAGTACTTC. It encodes CASSPRLKGSQETQYF.